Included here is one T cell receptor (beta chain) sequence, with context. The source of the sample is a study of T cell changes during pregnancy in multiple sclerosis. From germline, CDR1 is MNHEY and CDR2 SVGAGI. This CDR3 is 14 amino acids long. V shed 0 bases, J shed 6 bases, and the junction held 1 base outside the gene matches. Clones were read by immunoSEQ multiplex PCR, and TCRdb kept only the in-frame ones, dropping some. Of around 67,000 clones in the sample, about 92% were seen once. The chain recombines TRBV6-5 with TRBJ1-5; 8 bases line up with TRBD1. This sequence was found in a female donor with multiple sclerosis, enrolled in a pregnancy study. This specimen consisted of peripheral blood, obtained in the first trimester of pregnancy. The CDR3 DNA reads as TGTGCCAGCAGTTACTCCCAGGGGGCTCAGCCCCAGCATTTT. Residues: CASSYSQGAQPQHF.